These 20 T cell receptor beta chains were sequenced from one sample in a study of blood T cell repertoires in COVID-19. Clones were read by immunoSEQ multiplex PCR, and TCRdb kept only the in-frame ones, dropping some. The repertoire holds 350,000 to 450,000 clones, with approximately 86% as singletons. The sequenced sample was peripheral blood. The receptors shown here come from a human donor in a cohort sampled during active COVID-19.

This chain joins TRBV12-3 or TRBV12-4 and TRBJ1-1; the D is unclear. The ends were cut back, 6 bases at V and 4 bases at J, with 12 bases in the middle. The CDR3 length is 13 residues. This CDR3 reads CASSQRRITEAFF. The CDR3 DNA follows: TGTGCCAGCAGCCAGCGGAGGATCACTGAAGCTTTCTTT.

The DNA for the CDR3 is TGCGCCAGCAGCTACGGACAGGTCGACACCGGGGAGCTGTTTTTT. Protein sequence: CASSYGQVDTGELFF. The genes are TRBV5-1 and TRBJ2-2; 7 positions match TRBD1. The CDR3 length is 15 residues. CDR1 is SGHRS and CDR2 is YFSETQ in the germline V gene. Losses at the gene ends were 3 bases for V and 3 bases for J; bases not matched to a gene: 5.

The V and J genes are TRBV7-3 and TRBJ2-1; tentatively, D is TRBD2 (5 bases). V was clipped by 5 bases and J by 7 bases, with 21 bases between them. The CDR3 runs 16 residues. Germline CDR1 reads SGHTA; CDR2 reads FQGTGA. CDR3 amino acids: CASSPYGRGLDNEQFF. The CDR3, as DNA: TGTGCCAGCAGCCCCTACGGCCGGGGTCTCGATAATGAGCAGTTCTTC.

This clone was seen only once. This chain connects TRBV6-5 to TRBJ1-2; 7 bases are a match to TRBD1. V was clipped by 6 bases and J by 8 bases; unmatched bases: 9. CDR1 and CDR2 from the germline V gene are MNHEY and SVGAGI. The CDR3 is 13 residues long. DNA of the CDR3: TGTGCCAGCAGGGCCGGGACAGAAAACGGCTACACCTTC. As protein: CASRAGTENGYTF.

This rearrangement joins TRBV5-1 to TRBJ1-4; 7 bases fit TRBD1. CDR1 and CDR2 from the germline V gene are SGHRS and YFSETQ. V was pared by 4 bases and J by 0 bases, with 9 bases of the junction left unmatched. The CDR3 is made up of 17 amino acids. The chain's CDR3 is CASSPDRDSPTNEKLFF. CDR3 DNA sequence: TGCGCCAGCAGCCCCGACCGGGACAGCCCAACTAATGAAAAACTGTTTTTT.

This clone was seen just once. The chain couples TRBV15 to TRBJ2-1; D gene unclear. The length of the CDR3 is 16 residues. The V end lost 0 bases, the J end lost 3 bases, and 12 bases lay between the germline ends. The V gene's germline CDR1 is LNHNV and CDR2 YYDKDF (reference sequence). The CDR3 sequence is CATSRDPESIYNEQFF. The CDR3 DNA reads TGTGCCACCAGCAGAGATCCCGAGTCGATCTACAATGAGCAGTTCTTC.

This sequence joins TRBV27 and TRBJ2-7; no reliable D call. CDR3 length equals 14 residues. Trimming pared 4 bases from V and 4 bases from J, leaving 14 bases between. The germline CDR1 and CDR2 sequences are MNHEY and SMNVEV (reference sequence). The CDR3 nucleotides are TGTGCCAGCAGTTCCATGGGCCCACCTTACGAGCAGTACTTC. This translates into CASSSMGPPYEQYF.

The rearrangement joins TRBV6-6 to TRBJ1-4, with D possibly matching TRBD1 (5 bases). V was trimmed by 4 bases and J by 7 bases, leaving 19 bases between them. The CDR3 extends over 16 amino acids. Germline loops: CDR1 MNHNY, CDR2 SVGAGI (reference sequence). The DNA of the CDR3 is TGTGCCAGCAGTTCCGTCGGAACCGGGGGGGGTGAAAAACTGTTTTTT. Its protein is CASSSVGTGGGEKLFF.

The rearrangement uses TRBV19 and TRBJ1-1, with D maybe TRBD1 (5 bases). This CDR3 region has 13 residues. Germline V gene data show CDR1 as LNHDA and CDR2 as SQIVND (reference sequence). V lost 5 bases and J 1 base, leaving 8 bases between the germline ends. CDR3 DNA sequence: TGTGCCAGTAGTGACAGACAGAACACTGAAGCTTTCTTT. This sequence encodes CASSDRQNTEAFF.

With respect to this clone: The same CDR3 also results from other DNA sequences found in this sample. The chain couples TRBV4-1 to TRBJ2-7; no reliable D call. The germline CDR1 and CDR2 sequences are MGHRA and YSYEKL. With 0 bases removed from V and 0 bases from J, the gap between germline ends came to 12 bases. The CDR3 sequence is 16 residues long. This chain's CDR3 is CASSQDRGESSYEQYF. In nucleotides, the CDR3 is TGCGCCAGCAGCCAAGACCGAGGCGAGAGCTCCTACGAGCAGTACTTC.

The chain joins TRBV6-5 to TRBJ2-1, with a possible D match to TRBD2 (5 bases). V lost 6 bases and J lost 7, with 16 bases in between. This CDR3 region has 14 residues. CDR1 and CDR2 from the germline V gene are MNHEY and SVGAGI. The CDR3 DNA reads TGTGCCAGCAGATTAGGAGGAGGCCCTAATGAGCAGTTCTTC. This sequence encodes CASRLGGGPNEQFF.

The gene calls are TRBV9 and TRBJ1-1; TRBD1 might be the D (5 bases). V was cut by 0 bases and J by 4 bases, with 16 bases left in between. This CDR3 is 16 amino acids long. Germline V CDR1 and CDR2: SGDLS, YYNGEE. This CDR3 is CASSVDLGGAGTEAFF. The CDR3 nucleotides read TGTGCCAGCAGCGTAGATCTGGGAGGGGCCGGCACTGAAGCTTTCTTT.

CDR3 region: CAWSVGAGNTIYF. As DNA, the CDR3 is TGTGCCTGGAGTGTAGGGGCCGGAAACACCATATATTTT. This chain links TRBV30 with TRBJ1-3; weak D call: TRBD1 (5 bases). The CDR3 runs to 13 residues. The germline V gene encodes CDR1 GTSNPN and CDR2 SVGIG (reference sequence). V was clipped by 0 bases and J by 4 bases, with 7 bases between them.

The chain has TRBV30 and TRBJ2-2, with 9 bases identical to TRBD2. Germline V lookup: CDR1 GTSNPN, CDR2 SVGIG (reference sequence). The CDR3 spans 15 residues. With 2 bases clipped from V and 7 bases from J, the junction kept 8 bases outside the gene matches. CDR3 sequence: CAWSKPSGEVGELFF. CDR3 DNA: TGTGCCTGGAGTAAGCCTAGCGGGGAAGTCGGGGAGCTGTTTTTT.

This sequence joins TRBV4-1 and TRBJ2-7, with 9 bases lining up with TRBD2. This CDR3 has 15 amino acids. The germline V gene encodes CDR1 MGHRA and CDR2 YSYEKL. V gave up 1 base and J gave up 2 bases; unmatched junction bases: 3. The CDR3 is CASSQGIAGAYEQYF. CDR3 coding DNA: TGCGCCAGCAGCCAAGGGATAGCGGGAGCCTACGAGCAGTACTTC.

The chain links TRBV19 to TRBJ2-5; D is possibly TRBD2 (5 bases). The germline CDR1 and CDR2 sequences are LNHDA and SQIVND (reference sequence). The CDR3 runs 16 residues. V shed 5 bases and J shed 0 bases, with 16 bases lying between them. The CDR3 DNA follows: TGTGCCAGTAGTGGAGGAATAGCAACGTACCAAGAGACCCAGTACTTC. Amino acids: CASSGGIATYQETQYF.

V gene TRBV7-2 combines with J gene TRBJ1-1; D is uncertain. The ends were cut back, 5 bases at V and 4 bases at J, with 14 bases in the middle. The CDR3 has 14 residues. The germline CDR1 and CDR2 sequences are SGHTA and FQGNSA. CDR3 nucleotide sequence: TGTGCCAGCAGCCCCGGTCCTAGGAGCACTGAAGCTTTCTTT. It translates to CASSPGPRSTEAFF.

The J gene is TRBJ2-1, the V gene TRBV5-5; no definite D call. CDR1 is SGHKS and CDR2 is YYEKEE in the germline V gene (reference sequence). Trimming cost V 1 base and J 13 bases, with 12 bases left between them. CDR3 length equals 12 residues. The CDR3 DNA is TGTGCCAGCAGCTTGTTAAGCAATTATCAGTTCTTC. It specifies CASSLLSNYQFF.

CDR3 DNA: TGCAGCGTTGTTTCATCAAAGAGGTACACCGGCTACGAGCAGTACTTC. Protein sequence: CSVVSSKRYTGYEQYF. The V call is TRBV29-1, the J call TRBJ2-7; no definite D call. The CDR3 totals 16 residues. Germline CDR1 is SQVTM and CDR2 is ANQGSEA. The V end lost 4 bases, the J end lost 3 bases, and 22 bases lay between the germline ends.

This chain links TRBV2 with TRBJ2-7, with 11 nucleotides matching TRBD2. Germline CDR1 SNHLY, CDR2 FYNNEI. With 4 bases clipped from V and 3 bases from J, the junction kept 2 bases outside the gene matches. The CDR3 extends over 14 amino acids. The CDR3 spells CASSVGLAGYEQYF. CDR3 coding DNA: TGTGCCAGCAGTGTAGGACTAGCGGGCTACGAGCAGTACTTC.